The source of this TCR beta chain is a study of T cells in Graves' hyperthyroidism and ophthalmopathy (dated by TCRdb to the late 2010s). With regard to the full study: Peripheral blood samples were taken at initial diagnosis, before any treatment was given. TCR V-J signatures able to tell the groups apart were searched for in a discovery cohort of 95 to 100 patients, of whom around 43 had Graves' ophthalmopathy and about 60 had stable Graves' hyperthyroidism. The approximately 100 discovery patients were divided at random into training and test sets in a 7:3 ratio. Once sampling was done, hyperthyroidism patients were given methimazole at a starting dose of 30 mg daily, whereas ophthalmopathy patients were given high-dose intravenous methylprednisolone. According to the paper, TCR Vbeta CDR3 sequencing was carried out on about 140 peripheral blood samples, which came from fewer than 50 ophthalmopathy, 75 to 80 hyperthyroidism and about 17 progressor patients. In addition, the study compared T-cell repertoires in thyroid tissue and in blood from about six Graves' hyperthyroidism patients. Whether ophthalmopathy could be predicted prospectively was tested in an independent validation cohort made up of roughly 19 hyperthyroidism patients plus 17 patients who later progressed to ophthalmopathy.

V is shortened by 4 bases, J by 1 base, and the region joining them spans 23 bases. The germline V gene sets CDR1 to SGHTS and CDR2 to YDEGEE. Counted from cysteine to phenylalanine, this CDR3 has 18 amino acids. Kept here is only the CDR3 DNA, which spans 54 bases and is read in frame from base 1. The paper's findings and limits, for the study overall: In cross-validation, a model built on a 13 V-J signature told ophthalmopathy apart from stable hyperthyroidism with roughly 87% sensitivity and about 81% specificity, and in testing the same model reached 80%/75%. Most expanded thyroid clonotypes (frequency above 0.001) were also detected in blood, suggesting blood repertoires may reflect thyroid immune responses. Sample size was not statistically predetermined, and blinding of investigators to group allocation was not performed. In validation, the model predicted progression to ophthalmopathy a median of about 5.9 months before onset, with roughly 68% sensitivity and more than 72% specificity.

Ophthalmopathy patients had moderately to severely active disease, Clinical Activity Score of at least 3, NOSPECS grade of at least 4, and duration under 3 months. The study excluded patients with uncontrolled infections, other autoimmune diseases, pregnancy or lactation. Clinical symptoms, serum thyroxine and TRAb, thyroid ultrasound, and orbital computed tomography formed the basis for the diagnoses. Ficoll-Paque density gradient centrifugation was used to isolate PBMCs from around 10 ml of fresh peripheral blood. Trizol reagent was used to extract total RNA, and RNA quality was then checked on an Agilent 2100 Bioanalyzer. The TCR beta CDR3 regions were amplified from RNA transcripts. For the first round of RT-PCR on the TCR CDR3, the HTBI primer set was used together with the Qiagen OneStep RT-PCR kit. A second multiplex PCR round built the libraries, followed by size selection and purification. Paired-end sequencing of the libraries was performed with 100 bp reads on an Illumina HiSeq2000. Concerning the study's data processing: Raw data were processed with SOAPnuke, discarding reads with adapters, uncalled bases, mean Phred below 15, or no exact constant-primer or identifier match. COPE v1.2.5 was used to merge the high-quality paired reads, and each unique nucleotide sequence was defined as a clonotype. MiTCR v1.1 was used to align clonotypes to the IMGT TRBV, TRBD and TRBJ reference segments. Only V-J combinations with frequency above 0.0001, covering about 99% of repertoires, were analysed. A TCS score was defined as the ratio of F50 (clonal expansion) to E x V (chaos), with BLOSUM62-based TCRdist applied between CDR3 peptides within each V-J. Welch's t-statistics and random forest reduced fewer than 550 V-J features to some 14, which were used in a naive Bayes classifier (R e1071). TCRdb reran the public reads through fastp at Q25 and MiXCR, keeping productive beta chains. All rows with the same CDR3 protein become a single entry with the most common DNA and genes. The V and J calls reflect TCRdb's pipeline rather than the authors' work. In this sample the table shows hundreds of thousands of distinct CDR3 sequences, about 14% of which occur a single time. Around 12% of the sample is held by the ten biggest clonotypes.

This clonotype was counted at least ten times. Its antigen target is currently unknown. The record has no base qualities; no much larger clone is one base away. The sequenced material came from blood. The chain is made from TRBV5-8 and TRBJ2-5, with the D gene uncertain. This TCR was recovered from a woman aged 50 to 60 with Graves' ophthalmopathy. The bases read TGTGCCAGCAGCCAGACCGGGCGAAGCCTCCGTAGCCAAGAGACCCAGTACTTC. It specifies CASSQTGRSLRSQETQYF.